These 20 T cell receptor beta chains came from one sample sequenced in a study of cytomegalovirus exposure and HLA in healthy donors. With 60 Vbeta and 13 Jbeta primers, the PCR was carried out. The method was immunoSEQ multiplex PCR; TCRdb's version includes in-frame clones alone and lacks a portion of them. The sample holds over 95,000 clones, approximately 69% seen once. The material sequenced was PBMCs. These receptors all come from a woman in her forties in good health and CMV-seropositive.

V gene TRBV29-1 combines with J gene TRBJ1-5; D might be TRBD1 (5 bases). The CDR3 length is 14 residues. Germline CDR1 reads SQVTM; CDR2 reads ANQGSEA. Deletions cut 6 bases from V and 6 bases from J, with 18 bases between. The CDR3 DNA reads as TGCAGCGTCGGGGGAGGAGGTGGGACTCAGCCCCAGCATTTT. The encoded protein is CSVGGGGGTQPQHF. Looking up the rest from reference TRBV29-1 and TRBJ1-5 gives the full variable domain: SAVISQKPSRDICQRGTSLTIQCQVDSQVTMMFWYRQQPGQSLTLIATANQGSEATYESGFVIDKFPISRPNLTFSTLTVSNMSPEDSSIYLCSVGGGGGTQPQHFGDGTRLSIL.

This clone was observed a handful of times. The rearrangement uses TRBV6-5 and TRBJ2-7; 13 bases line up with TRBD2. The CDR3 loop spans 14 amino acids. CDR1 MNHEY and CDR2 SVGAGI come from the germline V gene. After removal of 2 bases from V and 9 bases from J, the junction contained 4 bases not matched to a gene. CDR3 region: CASSYAGTSGAQYF. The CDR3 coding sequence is TGTGCCAGCAGTTACGCCGGGACTAGCGGGGCGCAGTACTTC.

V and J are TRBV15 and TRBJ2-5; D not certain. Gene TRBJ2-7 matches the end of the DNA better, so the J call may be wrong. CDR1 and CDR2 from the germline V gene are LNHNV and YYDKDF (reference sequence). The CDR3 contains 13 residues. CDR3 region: CATSREPTYEQYF. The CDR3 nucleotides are TGTGCCACCAGCAGAGAGCCAACCTACGAGCAGTACTTC.

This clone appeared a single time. CDR3 sequence reads: CASSQWRMAGAYNEQFF. For the CDR3, the DNA is TGTGCCAGCAGCCAATGGCGTATGGCAGGCGCATACAATGAGCAGTTCTTC. The chain carries TRBV7-9 and TRBJ2-1; D remains ambiguous. Trimming shortened V by 5 bases and J by 4 bases, and 21 bases separated the two germline ends. Germline V lookup: CDR1 SEHNR, CDR2 FQNEAQ (reference sequence). The CDR3 contains 17 residues.

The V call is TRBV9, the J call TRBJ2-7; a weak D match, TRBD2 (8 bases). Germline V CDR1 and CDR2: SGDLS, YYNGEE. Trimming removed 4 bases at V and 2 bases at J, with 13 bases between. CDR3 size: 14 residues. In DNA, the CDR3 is TGTGCCAGCAGCTCGGGAGGGGGCCCCTACGAGCAGTACTTC. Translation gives CASSSGGGPYEQYF.

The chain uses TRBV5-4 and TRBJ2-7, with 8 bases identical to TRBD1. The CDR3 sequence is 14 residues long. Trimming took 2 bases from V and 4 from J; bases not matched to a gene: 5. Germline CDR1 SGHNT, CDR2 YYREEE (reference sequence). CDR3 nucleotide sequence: TGTGCCAGCAGCTTAAGGGACAGGACTTACGAGCAGTACTTC. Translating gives CASSLRDRTYEQYF.

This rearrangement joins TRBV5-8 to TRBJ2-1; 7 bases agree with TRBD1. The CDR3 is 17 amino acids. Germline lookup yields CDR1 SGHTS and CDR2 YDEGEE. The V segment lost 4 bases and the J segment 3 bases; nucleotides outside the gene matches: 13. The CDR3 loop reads CASSPWTGELNYNEQFF. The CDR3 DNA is TGTGCCAGCAGCCCGTGGACAGGAGAGTTGAACTACAATGAGCAGTTCTTC.

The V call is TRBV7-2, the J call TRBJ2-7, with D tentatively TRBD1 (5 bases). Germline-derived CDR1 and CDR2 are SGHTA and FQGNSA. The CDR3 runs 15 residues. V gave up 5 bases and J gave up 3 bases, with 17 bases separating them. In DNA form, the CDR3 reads TGTGCCAGCAGCCTGGGGCGTCTTAATCTCTACGAGCAGTACTTC. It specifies CASSLGRLNLYEQYF.

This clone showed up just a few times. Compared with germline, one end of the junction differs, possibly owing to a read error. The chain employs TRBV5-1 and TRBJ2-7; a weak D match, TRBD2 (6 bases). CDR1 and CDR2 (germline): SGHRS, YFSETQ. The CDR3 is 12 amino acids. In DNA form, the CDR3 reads TGCGCCAGCAGCCCGGGGGTTGGGCAGGGTTATTTC. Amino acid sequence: CASSPGVGQGYF.

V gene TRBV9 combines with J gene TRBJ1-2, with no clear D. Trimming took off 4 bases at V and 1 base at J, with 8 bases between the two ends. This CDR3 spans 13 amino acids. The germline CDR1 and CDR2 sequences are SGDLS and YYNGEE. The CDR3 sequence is CASSRGYNYGYTF. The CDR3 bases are TGTGCCAGCAGCCGAGGTTATAACTATGGCTACACCTTC.

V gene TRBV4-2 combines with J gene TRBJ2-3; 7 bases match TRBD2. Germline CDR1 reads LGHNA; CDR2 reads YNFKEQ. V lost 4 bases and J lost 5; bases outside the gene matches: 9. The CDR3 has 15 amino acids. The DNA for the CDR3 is TGTGCCAGCAGCCCTAGGGAGGGCCAGATAGATACGCAGTATTTT. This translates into CASSPREGQIDTQYF.

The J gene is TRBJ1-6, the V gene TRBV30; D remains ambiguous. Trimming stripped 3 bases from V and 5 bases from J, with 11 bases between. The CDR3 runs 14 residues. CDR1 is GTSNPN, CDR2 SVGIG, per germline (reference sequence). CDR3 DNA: TGTGCCTGGAGCCCGGAGCACAATAATTCACCCCTCCACTTT. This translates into CAWSPEHNNSPLHF. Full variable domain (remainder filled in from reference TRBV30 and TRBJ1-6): SQTIHQWPATLVQPVGSPLSLECTVEGTSNPNLYWYRQAAGRGLQLLFYSVGIGQISSEVPQNLSASRPQDRQFILSSKKLLLSDSGFYLCAWSPEHNNSPLHFGNGTRLTVT.

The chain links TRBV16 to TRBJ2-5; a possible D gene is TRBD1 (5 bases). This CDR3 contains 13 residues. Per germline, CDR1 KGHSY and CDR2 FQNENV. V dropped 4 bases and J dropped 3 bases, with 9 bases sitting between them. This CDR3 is CASSRQWKETQYF. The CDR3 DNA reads TGTGCCAGCAGCCGACAGTGGAAAGAGACCCAGTACTTC.

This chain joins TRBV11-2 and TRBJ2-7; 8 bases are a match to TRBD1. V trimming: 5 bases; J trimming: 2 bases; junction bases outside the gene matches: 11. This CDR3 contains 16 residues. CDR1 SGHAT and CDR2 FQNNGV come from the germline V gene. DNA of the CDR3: TGTGCCAGCAGCGAAGGACAGGGAACCATAACCTACGAGCAGTACTTC. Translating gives CASSEGQGTITYEQYF. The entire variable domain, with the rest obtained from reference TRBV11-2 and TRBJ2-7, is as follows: EAGVAQSPRYKIIEKRQSVAFWCNPISGHATLYWYQQILGQGPKLLIQFQNNGVVDDSQLPKDRFSAERLKGVDSTLKIQPAKLEDSAVYLCASSEGQGTITYEQYFGPGTRLTVT.

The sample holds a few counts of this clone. The CDR3 sequence is CAFLTGPYEQYF. The CDR3 DNA reads TGTGCCTTCCTGACAGGGCCCTACGAGCAGTACTTC. The V and J genes are TRBV30 and TRBJ2-7; 7 nucleotides agree with TRBD1. Germline-derived CDR1 and CDR2 are GTSNPN and SVGIG (reference sequence). The CDR3 runs 12 residues. The V and J ends lost 7 bases and 2 bases, in that order; junction bases with no gene match: 5.

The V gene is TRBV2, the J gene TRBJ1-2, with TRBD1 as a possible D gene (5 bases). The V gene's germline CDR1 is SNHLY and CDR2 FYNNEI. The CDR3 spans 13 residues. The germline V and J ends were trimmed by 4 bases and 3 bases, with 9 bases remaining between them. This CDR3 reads CASSADRDYGYTF. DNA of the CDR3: TGTGCCAGCAGTGCCGACAGAGACTATGGCTACACCTTC. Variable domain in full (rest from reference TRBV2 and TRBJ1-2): EPEVTQTPSHQVTQMGQEVILRCVPISNHLYFYWYRQILGQKVEFLVSFYNNEISEKSEIFDDQFSVERPDGSNFTLKIRSTKLEDSAMYFCASSADRDYGYTFGSGTRLTVV.

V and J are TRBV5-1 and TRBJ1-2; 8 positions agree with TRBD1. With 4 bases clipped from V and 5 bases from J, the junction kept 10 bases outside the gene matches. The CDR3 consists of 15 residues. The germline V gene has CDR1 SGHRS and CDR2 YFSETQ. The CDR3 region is CASSRGTGTVYGYTF. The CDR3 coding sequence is TGCGCCAGCAGCCGCGGGACAGGAACTGTATATGGCTACACCTTC. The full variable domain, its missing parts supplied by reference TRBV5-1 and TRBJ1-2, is KAGVTQTPRYLIKTRGQQVTLSCSPISGHRSVSWYQQTPGQGLQFLFEYFSETQRNKGNFPGRFSGRQFSNSRSEMNVSTLELGDSALYLCASSRGTGTVYGYTFGSGTRLTVV.

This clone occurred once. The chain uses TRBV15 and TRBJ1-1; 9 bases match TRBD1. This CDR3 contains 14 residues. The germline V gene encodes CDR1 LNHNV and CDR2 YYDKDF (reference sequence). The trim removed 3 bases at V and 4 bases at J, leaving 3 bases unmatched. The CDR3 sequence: CATSREQGATEAFF. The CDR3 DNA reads TGTGCCACCAGCAGGGAACAGGGGGCCACTGAAGCTTTCTTT.

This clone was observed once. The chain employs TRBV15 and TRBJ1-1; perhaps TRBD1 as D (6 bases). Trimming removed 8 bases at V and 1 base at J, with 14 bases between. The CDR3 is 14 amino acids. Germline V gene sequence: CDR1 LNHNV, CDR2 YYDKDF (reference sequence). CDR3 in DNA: TGTGCCACCGGCCCACAGGGTCGGAACACTGAAGCTTTCTTT. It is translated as CATGPQGRNTEAFF.

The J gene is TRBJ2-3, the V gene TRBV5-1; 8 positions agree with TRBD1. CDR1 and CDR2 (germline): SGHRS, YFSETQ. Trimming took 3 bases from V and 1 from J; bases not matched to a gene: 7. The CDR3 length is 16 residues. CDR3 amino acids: CASSSKGQGGTDTQYF. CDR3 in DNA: TGCGCCAGCAGCTCCAAAGGACAGGGCGGCACAGATACGCAGTATTTT.